Sequencing of this TCR beta chain was carried out in a study of sequential checkpoint blockade in melanoma. Treatment described: randomized to nivolumab then ipilimumab (arm A) or the reverse (arm B). The CDR3 consists of 15 residues. Germline CDR1 reads LNHDA; CDR2 reads SQIVND (reference sequence). Data came from immunoSEQ multiplex PCR; TCRdb stores just in-frame clones and leaves some out. The sample yields 25,000 to 30,000 clones, under 85% seen once. The sample here was CD8+ T cells sorted from blood (inferred from file names), taken from a patient given nivolumab and ipilimumab in sequence. The chain has TRBV19 and TRBJ2-5, with D hard to call. The end of the DNA is better explained by TRBJ2-7, so the J call may be wrong. The sequence came from a human donor with melanoma. The CDR3 is CASSDGPLDSYEQYF. The CDR3 DNA is TGTGCCAGTAGTGATGGCCCCCTGGACTCCTACGAGCAGTACTTC.